The 15 T cell receptor beta chains given below trace back to one sample, sequenced in a study of shared clonotypes between healthy human individuals. The assay was immunoSEQ multiplex PCR, and TCRdb's table has in-frame clones only and misses some. The sample records roughly 700,000 clones, 90% being singletons. Sequenced material: memory CD8+ T cells from PBMCs. Subset meaning: CD45RO+ cells pooled with CCR7-negative TemRA cells. These receptors were obtained from a young man in good health. Some clones in this sample may be carry-over from other donors' samples.

This chain links TRBV5-5 with TRBJ2-2; 12 nucleotides match TRBD2. The CDR3 has 15 residues. The junction had 3 bases not matched to a gene; V was cut back by 1 base and J by 8 bases. Germline lookup yields CDR1 SGHKS and CDR2 YYEKEE (reference sequence). Here the CDR3 DNA reads TGTGCCAGCAGCTTGTGGACTAGCGGGAATGGGGAGCTGTTTTTT. Protein: CASSLWTSGNGELFF.

As for this clone: The junction shows a germline mismatch at one end, possibly a read error. This chain joins TRBV29-1 and TRBJ1-1; 8 nucleotides match TRBD1. Per germline, CDR1 SQVTM and CDR2 ANQGSEA. CDR3 length: 13 residues. In DNA form, the CDR3 reads TGCAGCGTCGCACAGGGGGTGAATACTGAAGCTTTCTTT. Amino acids: CSVAQGVNTEAFF.

This clone was counted a single time. This rearrangement joins TRBV19 to TRBJ1-1; a weak D match, TRBD1 (6 bases). Per germline, CDR1 LNHDA and CDR2 SQIVND (reference sequence). This CDR3 contains 13 residues. The germline V and J ends were trimmed by 3 bases and 10 bases, with 15 bases remaining between them. In DNA, the CDR3 is TGTGCCAGTAGTATCCCGGGGGGCGTGGGAGCTTTCTTT. The encoded protein is CASSIPGGVGAFF.

The V gene is TRBV18, the J gene TRBJ2-1; 9 bases are a match to TRBD2. Germline V lookup: CDR1 KGHSH, CDR2 LQKENI. Germline trimming cut 4 bases from V and 7 bases from J; bases unmatched to any gene: 11. This CDR3 has 16 amino acids. CDR3 coding DNA: TGTGCCAGCTCACTAGCCATAGCGGGAGATAGAAATGAGCAGTTCTTC. It translates to CASSLAIAGDRNEQFF. Full variable domain (remainder filled in from reference TRBV18 and TRBJ2-1): NAGVMQNPRHLVRRRGQEARLRCSPMKGHSHVYWYRQLPEEGLKFMVYLQKENIIDESGMPKERFSAEFPKEGPSILRIQQVVRGDSAAYFCASSLAIAGDRNEQFFGPGTRLTVL.

The sample holds one count of this clone. The rearrangement uses TRBV10-1 and TRBJ2-2; D gene unclear. Germline CDR1 is WNHNN and CDR2 is SYGVQD (reference sequence). Trimming took off 7 bases at V and 1 base at J, with 13 bases between the two ends. This CDR3 comprises 15 residues. This CDR3 is CASTYPALNTGELFF. The DNA for the CDR3 is TGCGCCAGCACTTATCCGGCGCTGAACACCGGGGAGCTGTTTTTT.

This rearrangement joins TRBV11-2 to TRBJ1-2; D remains unclear. There are 14 residues in the CDR3. V lost 2 bases, J lost 1 base, and 8 bases lay in between. The V gene's germline CDR1 is SGHAT and CDR2 FQNNGV. CDR3 bases: TGTGCCAGCAGCTTAAACCCCTATAACTATGGCTACACCTTC. Translating gives CASSLNPYNYGYTF. Full variable domain (remainder filled in from reference TRBV11-2 and TRBJ1-2): EAGVAQSPRYKIIEKRQSVAFWCNPISGHATLYWYQQILGQGPKLLIQFQNNGVVDDSQLPKDRFSAERLKGVDSTLKIQPAKLEDSAVYLCASSLNPYNYGYTFGSGTRLTVV.

The gene calls are TRBV29-1 and TRBJ1-2, with TRBD1 as a possible D gene (6 bases). The germline V and J ends were trimmed by 3 bases and 4 bases, with 18 bases remaining between them. The germline gives CDR1 SQVTM, CDR2 ANQGSEA. The CDR3 covers 15 residues. This CDR3 reads CSVDDATGESYGYTF. CDR3 coding DNA: TGCAGCGTTGACGACGCGACAGGAGAATCCTATGGCTACACCTTC.

This chain uses TRBV7-2 with TRBJ2-7, with D perhaps TRBD1 (7 bases). The germline V gene has CDR1 SGHTA and CDR2 FQGNSA. The CDR3 has 14 residues. V was cut by 5 bases and J by 5 bases, with 16 bases left in between. Written as DNA, the CDR3 is TGTGCCAGCAGCCCTGGAATCAGGGGGGACGAGCAGTACTTC. Translating it yields CASSPGIRGDEQYF.

J is TRBJ1-2 and V is TRBV5-1; weak D call: TRBD1 (6 bases). The CDR3 has 15 residues. Trimming left V 2 bases short and J 4 bases short, with 15 bases between. Germline V gene data show CDR1 as SGHRS and CDR2 as YFSETQ. CDR3 sequence reads: CASSFGAGEIYGYTF. In nucleotides, the CDR3 is TGCGCCAGCAGCTTCGGAGCAGGGGAAATCTATGGCTACACCTTC.

The chain combines TRBV10-3 with TRBJ2-7, with a possible D match to TRBD1 (5 bases). The CDR3 covers 13 residues. Germline V gene data show CDR1 as ENHRY and CDR2 as SYGVKD. V was cut by 4 bases and J by 1 base, with 8 bases left in between. The CDR3 DNA reads TGTGCCATCAGTGTGGACACTTCCTACGAGCAGTACTTC. Translating it yields CAISVDTSYEQYF.

The chain couples TRBV7-8 to TRBJ2-7, with TRBD1 identical over 7 bases. The V gene's germline CDR1 is SGHVS and CDR2 FQNEAQ. The CDR3 is made up of 15 amino acids. V trimming: 4 bases; J trimming: 6 bases; junction bases outside the gene matches: 12. The CDR3 loop is CASSWARGLSPEQYF. Here the CDR3 DNA reads TGTGCCAGCAGCTGGGCAAGGGGGCTGTCACCCGAGCAGTACTTC.

In its sample, this clone was seen a few times. The junction differs from germline at one of its ends, possibly a read error. The chain couples TRBV9 to TRBJ1-2, with D tentatively TRBD1 (5 bases). Germline V CDR1 and CDR2: SGDLS, YYNGEE. The length of the CDR3 is 14 residues. CDR3 sequence reads: CASTVGGAGRGYTF. CDR3 nucleotide sequence: TGTGCCAGCACCGTAGGAGGGGCCGGACGTGGCTACACCTTC.

As DNA, the CDR3 is TGTGCCAGTAGGGCTAGCGATTCCTACGAGCAGTACTTC. Its translation: CASRASDSYEQYF. This chain links TRBV19 with TRBJ2-7; TRBD2 might be the D (6 bases). Germline V gene lookup returns CDR1 LNHDA and CDR2 SQIVND (reference sequence). V lost 6 bases and J lost 1, with 10 bases in between. CDR3 length equals 13 residues.

V is TRBV20-1 and J is TRBJ1-1; tentatively, D is TRBD1 (6 bases). Germline V gene lookup returns CDR1 DFQATT and CDR2 SNEGSKA (reference sequence). There are 11 residues in the CDR3. Trimming took 7 bases from V and 1 from J, leaving 7 bases between them. The chain's CDR3 is CSVTGNTEAFF. The CDR3 coding sequence is TGCAGTGTGACAGGGAACACTGAAGCTTTCTTT.

As concerns this clone: A much larger clone sits a single nucleotide away, making a read error possible. This chain uses TRBV9 with TRBJ2-7; 7 nucleotides align to TRBD1. This CDR3 is built from 14 residues. The V gene's germline CDR1 is SGDLS and CDR2 YYNGEE. The CDR3 protein is CAGSTAGTADEQYF. As DNA, the CDR3 is TGTGCCGGCAGCACCGCCGGGACAGCTGACGAGCAGTACTTC. Based on the CDR3 plus reference TRBV9 and TRBJ2-7, the full variable domain is DSGVTQTPKHLITATGQRVTLRCSPRSGDLSVYWYQQSLDQGLQFLIQYYNGEERAKGNILERFSAQQFPDLHSELNLSSLELGDSALYFCAGSTAGTADEQYFGPGTRLTVT.